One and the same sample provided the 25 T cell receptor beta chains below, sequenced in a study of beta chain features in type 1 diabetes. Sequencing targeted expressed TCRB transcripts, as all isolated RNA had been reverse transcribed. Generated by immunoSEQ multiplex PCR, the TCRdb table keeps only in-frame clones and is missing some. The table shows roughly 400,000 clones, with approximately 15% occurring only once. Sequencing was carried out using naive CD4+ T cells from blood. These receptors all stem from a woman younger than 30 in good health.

CDR3 sequence reads: CASSVSPTSSYEQYF. Here the CDR3 DNA reads TGTGCCAGCAGCGTAAGTCCTACGAGCTCCTACGAGCAGTACTTC. The chain employs TRBV9 and TRBJ2-7; no definite D call. Deletions cut 1 base from V and 0 bases from J, with 11 bases between. CDR3 size: 15 residues. The germline V gene encodes CDR1 SGDLS and CDR2 YYNGEE.

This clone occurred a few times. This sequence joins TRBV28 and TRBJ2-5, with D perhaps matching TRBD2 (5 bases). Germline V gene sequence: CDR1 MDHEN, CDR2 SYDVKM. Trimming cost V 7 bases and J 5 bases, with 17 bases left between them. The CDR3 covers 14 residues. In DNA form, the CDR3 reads TGTGCCAGCATGAAGCCCCAAGGCGGGGAGACCCAGTACTTC. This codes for CASMKPQGGETQYF.

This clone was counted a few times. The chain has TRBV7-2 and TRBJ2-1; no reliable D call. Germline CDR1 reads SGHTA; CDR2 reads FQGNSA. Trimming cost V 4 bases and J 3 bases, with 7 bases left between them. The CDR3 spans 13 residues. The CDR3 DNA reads TGTGCCAGCAGCTCTACAGTCTACAATGAGCAGTTCTTC. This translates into CASSSTVYNEQFF. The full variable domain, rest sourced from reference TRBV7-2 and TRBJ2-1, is GAGVSQSPSNKVTEKGKDVELRCDPISGHTALYWYRQSLGQGLEFLIYFQGNSAPDKSGLPSDRFSAERTGGSVSTLTIQRTQQEDSAVYLCASSSTVYNEQFFGPGTRLTVL.

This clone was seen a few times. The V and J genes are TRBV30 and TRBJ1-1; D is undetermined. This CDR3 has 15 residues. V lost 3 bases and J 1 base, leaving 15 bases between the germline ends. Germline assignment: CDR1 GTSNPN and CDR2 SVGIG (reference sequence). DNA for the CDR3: TGTGCCTGGAGCGTTGTGTTCGCGGGGAACACTGAAGCTTTCTTT. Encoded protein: CAWSVVFAGNTEAFF.

Here the CDR3 DNA reads TGTGCCAGCAGTGAATGGGGGGAGGGGAACACTGAAGCTTTCTTT. It yields the protein CASSEWGEGNTEAFF. The chain uses TRBV25-1 and TRBJ1-1, with D possibly matching TRBD1 (5 bases). Trimming removed 1 base at V and 1 base at J, with 10 bases between. The CDR3 consists of 15 residues. Per the germline V gene, CDR1 is MGHDK and CDR2 is SYGVNS.

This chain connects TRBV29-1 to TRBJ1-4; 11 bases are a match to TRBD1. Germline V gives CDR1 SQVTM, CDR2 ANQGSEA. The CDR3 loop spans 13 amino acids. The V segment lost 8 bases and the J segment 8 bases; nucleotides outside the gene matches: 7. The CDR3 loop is CSYSGTGGEKLFF. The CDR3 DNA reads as TGCAGCTACTCCGGGACAGGGGGAGAAAAACTGTTTTTT.

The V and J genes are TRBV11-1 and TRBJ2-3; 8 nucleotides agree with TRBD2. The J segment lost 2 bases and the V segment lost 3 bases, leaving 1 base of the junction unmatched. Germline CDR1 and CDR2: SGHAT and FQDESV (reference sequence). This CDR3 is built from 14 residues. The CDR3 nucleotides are TGTGCCAGCAGCTTCGGACTAGCCACAGATACGCAGTATTTT. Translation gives CASSFGLATDTQYF.

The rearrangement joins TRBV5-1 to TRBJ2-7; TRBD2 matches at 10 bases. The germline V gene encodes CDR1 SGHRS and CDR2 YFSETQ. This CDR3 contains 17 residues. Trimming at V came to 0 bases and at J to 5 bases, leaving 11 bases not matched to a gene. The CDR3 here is CASSLEAGGLARHEQYF. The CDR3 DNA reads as TGCGCCAGCAGCTTGGAAGCAGGGGGACTAGCGAGACACGAGCAGTACTTC.

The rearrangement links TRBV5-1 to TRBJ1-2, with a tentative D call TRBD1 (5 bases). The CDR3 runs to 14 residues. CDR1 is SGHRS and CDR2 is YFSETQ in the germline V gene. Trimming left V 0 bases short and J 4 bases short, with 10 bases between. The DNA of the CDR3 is TGCGCCAGCAGCTTGGGGGGGGAGTCCTATGGCTACACCTTC. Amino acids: CASSLGGESYGYTF.

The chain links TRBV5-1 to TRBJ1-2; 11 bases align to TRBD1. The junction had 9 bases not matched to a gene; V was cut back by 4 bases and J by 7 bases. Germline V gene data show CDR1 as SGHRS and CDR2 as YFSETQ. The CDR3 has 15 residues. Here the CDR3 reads CASSGPGQGDRGYTF. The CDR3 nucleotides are TGCGCCAGCAGCGGCCCGGGACAGGGGGATCGTGGCTACACCTTC.

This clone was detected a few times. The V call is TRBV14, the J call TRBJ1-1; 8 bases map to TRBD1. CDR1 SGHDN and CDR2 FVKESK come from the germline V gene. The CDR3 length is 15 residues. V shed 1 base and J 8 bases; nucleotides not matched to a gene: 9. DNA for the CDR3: TGTGCCAGCAGCCAAGCGACAGGGGATAACAACGAAGCTTTCTTT. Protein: CASSQATGDNNEAFF.

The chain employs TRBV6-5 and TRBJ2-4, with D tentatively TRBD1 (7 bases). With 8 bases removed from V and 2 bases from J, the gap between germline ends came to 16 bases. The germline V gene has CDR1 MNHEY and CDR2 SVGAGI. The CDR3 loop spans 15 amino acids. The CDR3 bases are TGTGCCAGCGGGCGGGGACAGCAATCCAAAAACATTCAGTACTTC. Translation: CASGRGQQSKNIQYF.

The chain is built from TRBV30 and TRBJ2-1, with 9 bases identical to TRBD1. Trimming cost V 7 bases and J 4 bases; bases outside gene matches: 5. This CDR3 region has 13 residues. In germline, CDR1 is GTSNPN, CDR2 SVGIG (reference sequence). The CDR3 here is CALTGGPYNEQFF. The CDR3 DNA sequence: TGTGCCTTAACAGGGGGCCCTTACAATGAGCAGTTCTTC.

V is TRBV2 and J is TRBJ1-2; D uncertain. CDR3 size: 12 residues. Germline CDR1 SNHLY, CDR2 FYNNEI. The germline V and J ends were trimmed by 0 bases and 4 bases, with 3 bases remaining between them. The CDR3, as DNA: TGTGCCAGCAGTGAAGCTCGCTATGGCTACACCTTC. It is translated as CASSEARYGYTF. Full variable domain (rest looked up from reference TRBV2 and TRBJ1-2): EPEVTQTPSHQVTQMGQEVILRCVPISNHLYFYWYRQILGQKVEFLVSFYNNEISEKSEIFDDQFSVERPDGSNFTLKIRSTKLEDSAMYFCASSEARYGYTFGSGTRLTVV.

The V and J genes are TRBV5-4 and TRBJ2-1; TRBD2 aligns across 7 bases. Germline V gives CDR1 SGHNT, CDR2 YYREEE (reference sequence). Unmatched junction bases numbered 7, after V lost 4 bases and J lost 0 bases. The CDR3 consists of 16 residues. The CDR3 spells CASSGSSGGSYNEQFF. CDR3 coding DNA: TGTGCCAGCAGCGGATCTAGCGGCGGCTCCTACAATGAGCAGTTCTTC.

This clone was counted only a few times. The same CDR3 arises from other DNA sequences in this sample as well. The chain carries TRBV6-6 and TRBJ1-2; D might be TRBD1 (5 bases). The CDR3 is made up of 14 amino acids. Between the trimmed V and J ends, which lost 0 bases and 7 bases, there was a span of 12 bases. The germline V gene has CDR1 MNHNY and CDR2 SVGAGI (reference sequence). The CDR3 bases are TGTGCCAGCAGTTACTCCGACAGAGCCGGTGGCTACACCTTC. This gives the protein CASSYSDRAGGYTF.

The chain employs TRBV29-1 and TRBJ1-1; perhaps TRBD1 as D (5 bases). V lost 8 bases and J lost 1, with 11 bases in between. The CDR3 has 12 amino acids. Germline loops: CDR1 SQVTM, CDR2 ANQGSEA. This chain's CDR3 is CSFMDTNTEAFF. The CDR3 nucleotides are TGCAGCTTCATGGACACGAACACTGAAGCTTTCTTT.

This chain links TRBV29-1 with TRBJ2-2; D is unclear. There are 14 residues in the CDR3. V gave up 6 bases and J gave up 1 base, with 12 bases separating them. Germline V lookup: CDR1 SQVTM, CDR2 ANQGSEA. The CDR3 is CSVRDSRNTGELFF. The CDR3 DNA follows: TGCAGCGTACGAGACTCGCGGAACACCGGGGAGCTGTTTTTT.

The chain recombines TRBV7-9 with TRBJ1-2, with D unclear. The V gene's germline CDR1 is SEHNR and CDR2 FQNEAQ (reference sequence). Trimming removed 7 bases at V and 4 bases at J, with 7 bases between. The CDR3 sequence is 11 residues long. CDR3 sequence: CASTRSYGYTF. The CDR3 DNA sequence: TGTGCCAGCACTAGGAGCTATGGCTACACCTTC.

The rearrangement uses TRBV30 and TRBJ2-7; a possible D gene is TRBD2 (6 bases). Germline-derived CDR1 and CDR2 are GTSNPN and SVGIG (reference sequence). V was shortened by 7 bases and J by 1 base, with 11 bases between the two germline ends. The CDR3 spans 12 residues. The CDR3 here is CASRGSSYEQYF. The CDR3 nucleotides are TGTGCCTCCCGGGGGAGTTCCTACGAGCAGTACTTC.

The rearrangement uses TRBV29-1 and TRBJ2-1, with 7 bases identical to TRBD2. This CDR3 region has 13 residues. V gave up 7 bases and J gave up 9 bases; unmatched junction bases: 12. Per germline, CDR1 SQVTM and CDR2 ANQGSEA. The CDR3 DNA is TGCAGCGCTTATTATAGGGAGGGCCGTGAGCAGTTCTTC. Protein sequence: CSAYYREGREQFF.

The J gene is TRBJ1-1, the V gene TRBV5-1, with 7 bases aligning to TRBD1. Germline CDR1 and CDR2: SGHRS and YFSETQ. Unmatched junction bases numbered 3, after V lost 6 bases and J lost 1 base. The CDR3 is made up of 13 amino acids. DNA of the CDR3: TGCGCCAGCACCCGACAGGGGAACACTGAAGCTTTCTTT. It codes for CASTRQGNTEAFF.

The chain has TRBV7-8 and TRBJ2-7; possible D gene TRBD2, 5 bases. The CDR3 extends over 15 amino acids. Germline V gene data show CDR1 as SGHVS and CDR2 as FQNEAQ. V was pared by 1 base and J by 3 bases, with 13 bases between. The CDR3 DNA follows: TGTGCCAGCAGCTTAGGAGGAGGACGGAGCTACGAGCAGTACTTC. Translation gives CASSLGGGRSYEQYF.

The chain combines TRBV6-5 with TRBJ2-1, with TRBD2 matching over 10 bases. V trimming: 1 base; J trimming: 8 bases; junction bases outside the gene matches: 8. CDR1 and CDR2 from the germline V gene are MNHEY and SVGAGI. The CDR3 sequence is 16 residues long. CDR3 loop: CASSYLLSGRIDEQFF. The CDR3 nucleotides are TGTGCCAGCAGTTACTTACTTAGCGGGAGGATAGATGAGCAGTTCTTC.

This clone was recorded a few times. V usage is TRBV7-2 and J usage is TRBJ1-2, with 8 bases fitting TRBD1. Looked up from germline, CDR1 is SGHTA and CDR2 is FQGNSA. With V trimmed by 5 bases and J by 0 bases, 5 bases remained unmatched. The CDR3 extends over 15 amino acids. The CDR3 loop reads CASSPRTGTNYGYTF. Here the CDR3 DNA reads TGTGCCAGCAGCCCCCGGACAGGGACTAACTATGGCTACACCTTC.